This T cell receptor (beta chain) was documented in a study of T cells expressing NK-cell markers. As for the study in general: Sequencing of TCR beta repertoires drew on sorted CD3+CD56+NKG2C+, CD3+CD56+NKG2C- and CD3+CD56-NKG2C+ T cells. Just one sequenced donor of eight was HCMV-seronegative, while seven were seropositive.

A 5'RACE template switching approach incorporating UMIs was used to make TCR beta cDNA. TCRdb re-called the 5' RACE reads and catalogs CDR3 proteins one per entry, DNA excluded. The table for this sample gives some 150,000 distinct CDR3 sequences. CDR3 length: 13 amino acids. The V gene's germline CDR1 is SGHRS and CDR2 YFSETQ. Study-level results: The study found these clonotypes also leading the CD3+CD56-NKG2C+ fraction in a few donors.

Comment on this clonotype: Its antigen is not known.

The rearrangement links TRBV5-1 to TRBJ2-1; TCRdb designates TRBD2, a call that cannot be tested without DNA. Sequencing was performed on blood T cells: a sorted CD56 or NKG2C T cell subset, CD4+ or CD8+ T cells, or bulk PBMC T cells (not recorded which). The clonotype comes from a man aged 18 to 30 in good health. The CDR3 sequence is CASRKAGDGEQFF.